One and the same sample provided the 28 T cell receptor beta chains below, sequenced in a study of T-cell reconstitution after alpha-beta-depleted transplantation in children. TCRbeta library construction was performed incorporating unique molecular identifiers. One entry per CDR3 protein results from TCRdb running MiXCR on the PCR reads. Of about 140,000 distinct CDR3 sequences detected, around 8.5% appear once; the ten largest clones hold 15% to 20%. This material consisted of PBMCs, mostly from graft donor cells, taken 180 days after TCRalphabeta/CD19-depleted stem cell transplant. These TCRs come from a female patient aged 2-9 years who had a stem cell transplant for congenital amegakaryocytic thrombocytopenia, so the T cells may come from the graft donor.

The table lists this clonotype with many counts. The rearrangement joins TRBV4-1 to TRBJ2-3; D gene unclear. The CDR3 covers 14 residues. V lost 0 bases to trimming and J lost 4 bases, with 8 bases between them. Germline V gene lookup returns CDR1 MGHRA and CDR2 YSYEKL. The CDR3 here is CASSQEESADTQYF. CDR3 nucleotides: TGCGCCAGCAGCCAAGAGGAGAGTGCAGATACGCAGTATTTT.

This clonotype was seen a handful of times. The CDR3 loop is CASSLGTVDNEQFF. DNA for the CDR3: TGTGCCAGCAGCTTAGGGACTGTGGACAATGAGCAGTTCTTC. The chain is built from TRBV11-3 and TRBJ2-1; a weak D match, TRBD2 (5 bases). The ends were cut back, 1 base at V and 5 bases at J, with 9 bases in the middle. The CDR3 has 14 residues. The germline gives CDR1 SGHNT, CDR2 YENEEA.

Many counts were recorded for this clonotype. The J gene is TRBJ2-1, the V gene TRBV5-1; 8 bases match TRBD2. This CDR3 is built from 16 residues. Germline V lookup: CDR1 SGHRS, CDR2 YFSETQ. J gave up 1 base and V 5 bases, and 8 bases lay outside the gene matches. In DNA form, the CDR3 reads TGCGCCAGCAGTCCCACTAGCGGAGCGTCCTACAATGAGCAGTTCTTC. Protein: CASSPTSGASYNEQFF.

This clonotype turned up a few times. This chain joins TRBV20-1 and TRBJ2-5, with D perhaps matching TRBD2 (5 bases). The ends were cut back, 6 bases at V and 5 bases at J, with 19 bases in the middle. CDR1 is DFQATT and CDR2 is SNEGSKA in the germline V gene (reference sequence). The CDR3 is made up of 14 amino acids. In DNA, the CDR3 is TGCAGTGCAAAACCGCGGGCGTTCGAGGAGACCCAGTACTTC. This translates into CSAKPRAFEETQYF.

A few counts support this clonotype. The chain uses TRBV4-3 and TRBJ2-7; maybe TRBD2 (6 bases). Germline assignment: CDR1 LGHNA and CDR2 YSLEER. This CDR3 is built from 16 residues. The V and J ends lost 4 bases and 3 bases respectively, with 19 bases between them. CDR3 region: CASSLLSGNAVYEQYF. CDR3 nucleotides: TGCGCCAGCAGCCTCCTTAGCGGTAACGCTGTCTACGAGCAGTACTTC.

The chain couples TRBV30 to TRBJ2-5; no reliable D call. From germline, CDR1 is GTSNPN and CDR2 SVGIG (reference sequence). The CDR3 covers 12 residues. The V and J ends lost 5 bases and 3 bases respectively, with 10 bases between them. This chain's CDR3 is CAWGPVEETQYF. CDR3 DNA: TGTGCCTGGGGACCCGTGGAAGAGACCCAGTACTTC.

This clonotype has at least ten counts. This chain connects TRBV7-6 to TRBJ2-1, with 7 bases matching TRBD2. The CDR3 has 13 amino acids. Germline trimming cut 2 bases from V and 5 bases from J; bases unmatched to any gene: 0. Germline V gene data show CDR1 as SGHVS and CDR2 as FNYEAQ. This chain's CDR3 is CASSLLADNEQFF. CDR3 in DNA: TGTGCCAGCAGCTTACTAGCGGACAATGAGCAGTTCTTC. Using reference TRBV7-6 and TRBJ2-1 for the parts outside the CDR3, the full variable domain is GAGVSQSPRYKVTKRGQDVALRCDPISGHVSLYWYRQALGQGPEFLTYFNYEAQQDKSGLPNDRFSAERPEGSISTLTIQRTEQRDSAMYRCASSLLADNEQFFGPGTRLTVL.

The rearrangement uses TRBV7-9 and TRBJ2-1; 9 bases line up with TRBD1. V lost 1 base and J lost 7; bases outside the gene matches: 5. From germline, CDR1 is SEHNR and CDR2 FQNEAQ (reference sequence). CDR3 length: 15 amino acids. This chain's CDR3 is CASSLGQGVENEQFF. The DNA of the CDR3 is TGTGCCAGCAGCTTAGGACAGGGGGTAGAAAATGAGCAGTTCTTC.

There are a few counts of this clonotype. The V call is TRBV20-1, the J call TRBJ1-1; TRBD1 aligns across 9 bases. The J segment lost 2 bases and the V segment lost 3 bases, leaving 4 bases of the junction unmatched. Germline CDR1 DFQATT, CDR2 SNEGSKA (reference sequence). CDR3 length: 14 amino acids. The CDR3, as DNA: TGCAGTGCTAGGGGGGGACAGGGTAACACTGAAGCTTTCTTT. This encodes CSARGGQGNTEAFF.

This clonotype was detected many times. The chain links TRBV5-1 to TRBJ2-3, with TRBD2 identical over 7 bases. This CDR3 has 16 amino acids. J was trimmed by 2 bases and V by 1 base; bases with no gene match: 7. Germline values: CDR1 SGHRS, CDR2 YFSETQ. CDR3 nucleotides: TGCGCCAGCAGCTTGCCCAGCGGGAAGTTCACAGATACGCAGTATTTT. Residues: CASSLPSGKFTDTQYF.

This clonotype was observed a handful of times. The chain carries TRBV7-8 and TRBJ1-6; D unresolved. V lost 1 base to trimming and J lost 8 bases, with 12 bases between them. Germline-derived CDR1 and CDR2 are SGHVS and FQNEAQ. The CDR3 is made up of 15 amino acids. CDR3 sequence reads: CASSLGVTSDSPLHF. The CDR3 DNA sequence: TGTGCCAGCAGCTTAGGGGTGACCTCAGATTCACCCCTCCACTTT.

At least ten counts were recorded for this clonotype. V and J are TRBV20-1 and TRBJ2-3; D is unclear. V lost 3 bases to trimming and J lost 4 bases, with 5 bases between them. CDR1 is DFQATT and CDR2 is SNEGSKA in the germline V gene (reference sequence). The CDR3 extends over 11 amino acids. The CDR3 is CSASRADTQYF. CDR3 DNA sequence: TGCAGTGCTAGTCGGGCAGATACGCAGTATTTT.

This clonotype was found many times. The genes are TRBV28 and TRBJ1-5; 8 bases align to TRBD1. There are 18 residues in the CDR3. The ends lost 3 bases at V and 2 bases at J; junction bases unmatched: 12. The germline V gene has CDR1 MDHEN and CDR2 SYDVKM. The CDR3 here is CASSLRGGQGGGNQPQHF. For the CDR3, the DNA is TGTGCCAGCAGTTTGAGGGGAGGACAGGGAGGGGGCAATCAGCCCCAGCATTTT. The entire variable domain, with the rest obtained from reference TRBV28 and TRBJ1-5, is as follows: DVKVTQSSRYLVKRTGEKVFLECVQDMDHENMFWYRQDPGLGLRLIYFSYDVKMKEKGDIPEGYSVSREKKERFSLILESASTNQTSMYLCASSLRGGQGGGNQPQHFGDGTRLSIL.

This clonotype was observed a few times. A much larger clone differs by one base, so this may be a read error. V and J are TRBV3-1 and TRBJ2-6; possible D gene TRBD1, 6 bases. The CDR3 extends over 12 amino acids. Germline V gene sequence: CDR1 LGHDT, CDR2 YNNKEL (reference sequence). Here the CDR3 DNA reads TGTGCCAGCAAATCAGGGGCCAACGGCCTGACTTTC. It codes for CASKSGANGLTF.

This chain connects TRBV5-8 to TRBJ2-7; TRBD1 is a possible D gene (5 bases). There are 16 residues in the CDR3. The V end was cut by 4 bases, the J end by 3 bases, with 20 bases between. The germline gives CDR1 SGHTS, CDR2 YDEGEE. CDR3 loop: CASSPLPQGRFYEQYF. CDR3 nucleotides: TGTGCCAGCAGCCCCCTGCCTCAGGGTCGGTTCTACGAGCAGTACTTC.

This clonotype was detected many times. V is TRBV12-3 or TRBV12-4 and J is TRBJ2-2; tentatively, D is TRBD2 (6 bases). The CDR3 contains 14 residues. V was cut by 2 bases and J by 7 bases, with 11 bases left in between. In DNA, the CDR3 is TGTGCCAGCAGTTTACGGAGGGCCAGCGGGGAGCTGTTTTTT. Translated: CASSLRRASGELFF.

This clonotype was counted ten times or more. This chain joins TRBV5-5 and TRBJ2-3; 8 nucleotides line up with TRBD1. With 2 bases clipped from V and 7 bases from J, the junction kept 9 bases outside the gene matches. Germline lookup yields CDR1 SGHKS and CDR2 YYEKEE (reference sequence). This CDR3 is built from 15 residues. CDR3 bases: TGTGCCAGCAGCTTTGGTCAGGGGGCGCGCTATACGCAGTATTTT. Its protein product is CASSFGQGARYTQYF.

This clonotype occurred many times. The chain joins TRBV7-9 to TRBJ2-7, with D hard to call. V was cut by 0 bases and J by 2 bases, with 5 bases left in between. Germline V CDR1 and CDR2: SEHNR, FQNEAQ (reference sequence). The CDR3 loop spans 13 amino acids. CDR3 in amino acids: CASSLASAYEQYF. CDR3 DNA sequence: TGTGCCAGCAGCTTAGCTTCGGCCTACGAGCAGTACTTC.

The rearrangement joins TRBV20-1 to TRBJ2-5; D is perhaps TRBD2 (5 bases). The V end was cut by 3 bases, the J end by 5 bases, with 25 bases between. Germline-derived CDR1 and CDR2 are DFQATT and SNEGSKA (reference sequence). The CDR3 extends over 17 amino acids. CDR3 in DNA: TGCAGTGCTAGCCCCCCCAGGAGCGGAGCCCTGGGGGAGACCCAGTACTTC. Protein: CSASPPRSGALGETQYF.

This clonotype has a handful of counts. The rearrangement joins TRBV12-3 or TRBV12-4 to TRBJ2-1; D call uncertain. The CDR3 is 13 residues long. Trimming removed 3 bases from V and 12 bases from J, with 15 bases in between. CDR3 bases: TGTGCCAGCAGTTTGTACGGTGTTCGAGGGCAGTTCTTC. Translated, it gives CASSLYGVRGQFF.

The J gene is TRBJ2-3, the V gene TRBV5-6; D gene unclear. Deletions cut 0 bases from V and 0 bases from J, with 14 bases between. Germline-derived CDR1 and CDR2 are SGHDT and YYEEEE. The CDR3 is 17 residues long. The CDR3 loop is CASSLEREPRSTDTQYF. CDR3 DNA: TGTGCCAGCAGCTTGGAAAGGGAACCTAGGAGCACAGATACGCAGTATTTT. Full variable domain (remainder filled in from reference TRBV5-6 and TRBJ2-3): DAGVTQSPTHLIKTRGQQVTLRCSPKSGHDTVSWYQQALGQGPQFIFQYYEEEERQRGNFPDRFSGHQFPNYSSELNVNALLLGDSALYLCASSLEREPRSTDTQYFGPGTRLTVL.

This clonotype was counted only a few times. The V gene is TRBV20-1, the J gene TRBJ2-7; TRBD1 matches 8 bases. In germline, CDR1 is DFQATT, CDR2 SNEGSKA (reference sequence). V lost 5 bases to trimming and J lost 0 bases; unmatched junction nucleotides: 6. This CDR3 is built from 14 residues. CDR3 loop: CSAFRDRLSYEQYF. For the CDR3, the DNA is TGCAGTGCTTTCCGGGACAGGCTCTCCTACGAGCAGTACTTC.

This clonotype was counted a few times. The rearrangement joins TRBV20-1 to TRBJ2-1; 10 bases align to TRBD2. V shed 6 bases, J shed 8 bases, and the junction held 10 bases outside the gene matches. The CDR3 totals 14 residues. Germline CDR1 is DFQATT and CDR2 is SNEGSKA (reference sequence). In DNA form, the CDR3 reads TGCAGTGCCGAGCAGCGGGAGGGTTGGCATGAGCAGTTCTTC. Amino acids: CSAEQREGWHEQFF.

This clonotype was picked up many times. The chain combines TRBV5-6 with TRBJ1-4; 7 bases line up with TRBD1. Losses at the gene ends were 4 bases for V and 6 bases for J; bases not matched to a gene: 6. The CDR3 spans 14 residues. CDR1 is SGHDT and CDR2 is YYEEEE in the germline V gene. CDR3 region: CASSADRTHEKLFF. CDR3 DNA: TGTGCCAGCAGCGCGGACAGGACCCATGAAAAACTGTTTTTT.

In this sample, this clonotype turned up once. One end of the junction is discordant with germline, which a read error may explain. The CDR3 DNA sequence: TGTGACAGTAGTATAGTTCCGGGCAGGGGGCCAGAGACCCAGTACTTC. Its protein product is CDSSIVPGRGPETQYF. This chain links TRBV19 with TRBJ2-5, with 8 bases that match TRBD1. The CDR3 runs to 16 residues. The germline V gene encodes CDR1 LNHDA and CDR2 SQIVND (reference sequence).

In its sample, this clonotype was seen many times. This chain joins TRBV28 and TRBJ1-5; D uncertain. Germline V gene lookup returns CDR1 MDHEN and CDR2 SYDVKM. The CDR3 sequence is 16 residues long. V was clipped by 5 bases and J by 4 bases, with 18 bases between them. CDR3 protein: CASSPPLSGLNQPQHF. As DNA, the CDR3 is TGTGCCAGCAGTCCGCCTTTGTCAGGCCTTAATCAGCCCCAGCATTTT.

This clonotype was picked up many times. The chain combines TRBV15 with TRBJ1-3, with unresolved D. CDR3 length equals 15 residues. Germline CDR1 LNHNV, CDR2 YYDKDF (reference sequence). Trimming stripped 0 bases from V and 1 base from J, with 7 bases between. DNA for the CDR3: TGTGCCACCAGCAGAGATCCCCAGTCTGGAAACACCATATATTTT. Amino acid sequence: CATSRDPQSGNTIYF.

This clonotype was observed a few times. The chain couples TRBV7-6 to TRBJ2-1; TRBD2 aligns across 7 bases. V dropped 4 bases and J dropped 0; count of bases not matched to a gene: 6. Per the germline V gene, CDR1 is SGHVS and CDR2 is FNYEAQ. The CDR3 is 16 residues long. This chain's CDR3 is CASSSLAFSSYNEQFF. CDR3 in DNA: TGTGCCAGCAGCTCACTAGCGTTCAGCTCCTACAATGAGCAGTTCTTC.